The text below deals with one T cell receptor beta chain. What it binds is unknown. This sample is part of a study of cytomegalovirus exposure and HLA in healthy donors. The study, taken as a whole, reports: Specificity of three CMV-associated chains for CMV antigens was verified in vitro. Reports indicated that the classifier achieved high specificity and sensitivity in diagnosing cytomegalovirus status. The study designated roughly 160 TCR beta chains cytomegalovirus-associated.

Germline assignment: CDR1 MNHEY and CDR2 SMNVEV (reference sequence). With 2 bases clipped from V and 11 bases from J, the junction kept 4 bases outside the gene matches. CDR3 length: 12 amino acids. Profiled with immunoSEQ multiplex PCR; TCRdb holds only in-frame clones, not every one. The sample contains 150,000 to 200,000 clones, approximately 84% of which appear only once. The chain joins TRBV27 to TRBJ2-3; TRBD2 matches 7 bases. This sequence originates from a man aged 25 to 40 in good health and CMV-seropositive. What was sequenced was PBMCs. CDR3 loop: CASSLGGGRQYF. CDR3 in DNA: TGTGCCAGCAGTTTAGGGGGGGGGAGGCAGTATTTT.